This T cell receptor (beta chain) comes out of a study of cytomegalovirus exposure and HLA in healthy donors. Overall study findings and caveats: Analyses of presence and absence presupposed an approximately uniform sequencing depth across donors. Exclusion applied to some V segments, including TRBV6-2 and TRBV6-3, as they were indistinguishable.

CDR1 is SGHNT, CDR2 YYREEE, per germline (reference sequence). This CDR3 comprises 15 residues. V was trimmed by 3 bases and J by 0 bases, leaving 13 bases between them. A remark on this clone: Its antigen is currently unknown.

PCR amplification relied on 60 Vbeta primers (plus 13 Jbeta primers). Data came from immunoSEQ multiplex PCR; TCRdb stores just in-frame clones and leaves some out. Its table records more than 95,000 clones. Sequenced material: PBMCs. The V call is TRBV5-4, the J call TRBJ2-7; tentative D call: TRBD1 (6 bases). The sequence was collected from a young man in good health and CMV-seronegative. CDR3 sequence: CASSWAGTTSYEQYF. CDR3 bases: TGTGCCAGCAGCTGGGCCGGGACAACCTCCTACGAGCAGTACTTC.